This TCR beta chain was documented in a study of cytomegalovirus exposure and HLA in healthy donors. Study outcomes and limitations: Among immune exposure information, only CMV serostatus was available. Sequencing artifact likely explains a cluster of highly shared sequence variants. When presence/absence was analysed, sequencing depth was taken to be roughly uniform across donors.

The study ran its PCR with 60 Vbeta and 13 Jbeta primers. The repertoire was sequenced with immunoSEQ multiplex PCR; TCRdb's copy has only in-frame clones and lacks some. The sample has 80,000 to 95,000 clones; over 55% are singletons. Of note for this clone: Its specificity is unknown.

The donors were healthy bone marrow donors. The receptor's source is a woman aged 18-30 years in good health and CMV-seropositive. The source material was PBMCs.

The CDR3 reads CASSISGGVSYEQYF. CDR3 in DNA: TGTGCCAGCAGCATTAGCGGGGGGGTCTCCTACGAGCAGTACTTC. The rearrangement joins TRBV7-2 to TRBJ2-7; 11 bases fit TRBD2. CDR1 and CDR2 from the germline V gene are SGHTA and FQGNSA. There are 15 residues in the CDR3. Trimming took 5 bases from V and 0 from J; bases not matched to a gene: 3.